Below are 13 T cell receptor beta chains sequenced from a single sample in a study of monozygotic twins with inflammatory bowel disease. From the 5' RACE reads, TCRdb lists one entry per CDR3 protein and no DNA. The table for this sample gives around 140,000 distinct CDR3 sequences. What was sequenced was blood. Receptors originate from a human donor with ulcerative colitis or Crohn's disease, or a healthy co-twin of an affected twin (not recorded which).

V and J are TRBV5-1 and TRBJ1-5; lacking DNA, the TRBD1 call made by TCRdb goes unchecked. Germline-derived CDR1 and CDR2 are SGHRS and YFSETQ. The CDR3 consists of 15 residues. The CDR3 is CASSLATGGGQPQHF.

V is TRBV20-1 and J is TRBJ2-1; checking the TCRdb D call of TRBD1 is not possible without DNA. Germline assignment: CDR1 DFQATT and CDR2 SNEGSKA (reference sequence). This CDR3 is built from 16 residues. CDR3 protein: CSARSLAGGSYNEQFF.

V is TRBV5-1 and J is TRBJ2-5. The CDR3 has 12 residues. The germline gives CDR1 SGHRS, CDR2 YFSETQ. This CDR3 is CASRENQETQYF.

The chain combines TRBV7-2 with TRBJ2-1; TCRdb's D call of TRBD2 is untestable without DNA. The germline V gene encodes CDR1 SGHTA and CDR2 FQGNSA. The CDR3 extends over 15 amino acids. Here the CDR3 reads CASSLALLAWDEQFF.

The chain carries TRBV29-1 and TRBJ2-3; the D call from TCRdb, TRBD2, cannot be confirmed without DNA. Looked up from germline, CDR1 is SQVTM and CDR2 is ANQGSEA. The CDR3 spans 16 residues. CDR3 loop: CSVEEGGTSGTDTQYF.

V is TRBV12-5 and J is TRBJ1-5; TCRdb names TRBD1, which stays unverified in the absence of DNA. The CDR3 is 15 amino acids. CDR1 LGHNT and CDR2 FRNRAP come from the germline V gene. CDR3 protein: CASGFQGTGNQPQHF. The full variable domain, completed using reference TRBV12-5 and TRBJ1-5, is DARVTQTPRHKVTEMGQEVTMRCQPILGHNTVFWYRQTMMQGLELLAYFRNRAPLDDSGMPKDRFSAEMPDATLATLKIQPSEPRDSAVYFCASGFQGTGNQPQHFGDGTRLSIL.

The chain joins TRBV7-2 to TRBJ1-1; lacking DNA, the TRBD1 call made by TCRdb goes unchecked. The germline CDR1 and CDR2 sequences are SGHTA and FQGNSA. The CDR3 totals 14 residues. The CDR3 loop reads CASSNRGPEGVAFF.

The chain uses TRBV6-5 and TRBJ2-4; the TRBD1 assignment by TCRdb is unverifiable without DNA. CDR1 and CDR2 from the germline V gene are MNHEY and SVGAGI. This CDR3 has 17 amino acids. CDR3 residues: CASSSNAGAWAKNIQYF.

The genes are TRBV9 and TRBJ2-1; TCRdb returns TRBD1, unconfirmable since there is no DNA. The germline V gene encodes CDR1 SGDLS and CDR2 YYNGEE. The CDR3 is 15 residues long. The CDR3 protein is CASSVDGGGPVEQFF.

The chain is built from TRBV5-1 and TRBJ1-5. The CDR3 runs 13 residues. CDR1 SGHRS and CDR2 YFSETQ come from the germline V gene. CDR3: CASSLRENQPQHF.

This sequence joins TRBV24-1 and TRBJ2-1; TCRdb designates TRBD1, a call that cannot be tested without DNA. The CDR3 runs 15 residues. Germline V lookup: CDR1 KGHDR, CDR2 SFDVKD. CDR3: CATSDYMEGANEQFF.

The chain employs TRBV20-1 and TRBJ2-7; TCRdb names TRBD2, which stays unverified in the absence of DNA. The CDR3 has 13 amino acids. Per the germline V gene, CDR1 is DFQATT and CDR2 is SNEGSKA (reference sequence). The CDR3 sequence is CSAFNRRGYEQYF.

The chain employs TRBV7-6 and TRBJ2-2. Germline CDR1 is SGHVS and CDR2 is FNYEAQ. This CDR3 comprises 15 residues. CDR3 amino acids: CASSRSGRYDGELFF. The variable domain in full, completed from reference TRBV7-6 and TRBJ2-2, reads GAGVSQSPRYKVTKRGQDVALRCDPISGHVSLYWYRQALGQGPEFLTYFNYEAQQDKSGLPNDRFSAERPEGSISTLTIQRTEQRDSAMYRCASSRSGRYDGELFFGEGSRLTVL.